The sequence of this TCR beta chain was determined in a study of vaccination effects on CD4 cells after COVID-19. V lost 1 base, J lost 6 bases, and 7 bases lay in between. The CDR3 spans 13 residues. Germline loops: CDR1 SGHDN, CDR2 FVKESK. Before any sequencing was done, the ViraFEST assay used viral peptide pools to expand antigen-specific CD4+ T cells. The authors isolated CD4+ T cells after around 10 days of culture. Vaccine recipients, nucleocapsid antibody negative, had no prior SARS-CoV-2 infection. The table came from immunoSEQ multiplex PCR; TCRdb's copy has only in-frame clones and leaves some out. The sample carries tens of thousands of clones, approximately 80% recorded once. For this clone: Its specificity is not known.

The TCR originated in a human donor who received a COVID-19 vaccine. The sequences come from CD4+ T cells from PBMCs cultured with HCoV-NL63 spike peptides, collected before COVID-19 vaccination. V and J are TRBV14 and TRBJ1-5; unclear D gene. Here the CDR3 reads CASSQGESQPQHF. CDR3 coding DNA: TGTGCCAGCAGCCAAGGGGAAAGTCAGCCCCAGCATTTT.